This TCR beta chain was identified in a study of T cell responses to AZD1222 COVID-19 vaccine. Data came from immunoSEQ multiplex PCR; TCRdb stores just in-frame clones and leaves some out. Among 150,000 to 200,000 clones, almost 90% were seen once, and the ten largest hold approximately 8%. The CDR3 length is 15 residues. The ends were cut back, 2 bases at V and 4 bases at J, with 9 bases in the middle. The germline V gene encodes CDR1 LNHNV and CDR2 YYDKDF (reference sequence). V is TRBV15 and J is TRBJ1-6, with D perhaps TRBD1 (6 bases). The specimen was peripheral blood, collected on day 0 of AZD1222 vaccination. The origin of this receptor is an adult in good health. The CDR3: CATSRKQGYNSPLHF. The CDR3 nucleotides read TGTGCCACCAGCAGAAAACAGGGATATAATTCACCCCTCCACTTT.